The clone carrying this T cell receptor (beta chain) appeared many times. The data were obtained in a study of regulatory T cells in long-lasting Graves disease. CDR3 regions were amplified by Arm-PCR using iRepertoire HTBI primers to build TCR beta libraries. Using its own MiXCR run on the multiplex PCR reads, TCRdb lists one record per CDR3 protein. The sample has some 200,000 distinct CDR3 sequences; roughly 19% are singletons. The V end was cut by 4 bases, the J end by 0 bases, with 9 bases between. This CDR3 spans 13 amino acids. CDR1 DFQATT and CDR2 SNEGSKA come from the germline V gene (reference sequence). Noted time point: newly diagnosed GD, antithyroid drugs for less than 3 months. PBMC-derived RNA was used for the TCR library. Separately, the same data were catalogued under a study of T cells in Graves' hyperthyroidism and ophthalmopathy.

This receptor was taken from a woman in her 30s with Graves disease. The sample was peripheral blood mononuclear cells (PBMCs), taken at new diagnosis, from a patient treated with antithyroid drugs. The chain links TRBV20-1 to TRBJ2-5; unclear D gene. In DNA form, the CDR3 reads TGCAGTGCTACCGGGCTTTACCAAGAGACCCAGTACTTC. It yields the protein CSATGLYQETQYF.